This is a list of T cell receptor beta chains from one sample in a study of long-term antiretroviral therapy in people with HIV. Repertoires were generated with immunoSEQ multiplex PCR, while TCRdb's copy carries only in-frame clones and drops some. Here the sample spans 17,000 or so clones, less than 85% being singletons. Sequenced here: unsorted PBMCs, sampled at the start of antiretroviral therapy. The source is a young man with HIV. The CDR3 runs from the conserved cysteine through the conserved F or W. A D gene is named only where the DNA matches it firmly. Some rows have no size entry. The others give once, few or many, or a class for an expanded clone.

cdr3_aa cdr3_nt j_call clone_size d_call v_call
CASSLVFTEYNEQFF TGTGCCAGCAGCTTAGTGTTTACGGAATACAATGAGCAGTTCTTC TRBJ2-1 . . TRBV7-2
CASSLRINTEAFF TGTGCCAGCAGTTTGAGAATAAACACTGAAGCTTTCTTT TRBJ1-1 once . TRBV28
CASSLAQKETQYF TGTGCCAGCAGCTTAGCGCAAAAGGAGACCCAGTACTTC TRBJ2-5 . . TRBV7-2
CASSGWRGVETQYF TGTGCCAGCAGTGGATGGAGAGGGGTAGAGACCCAGTACTTC TRBJ2-5 . . TRBV2
CASTEMAGLAGGTTDTQYF TGTGCCAGCACCGAGATGGCGGGACTAGCGGGAGGGACCACAGATACGCAGTATTTT TRBJ2-3 . TRBD2 TRBV28
CASSTRNSGNTIYF TGTGCCAGCAGCACCCGGAACTCTGGAAACACCATATATTTT TRBJ1-3 . . TRBV9
CAYSPNTEAFF TGTGCCTACAGTCCGAACACTGAAGCTTTCTTT TRBJ1-1 few . TRBV30
CASSSPGEGTDTQYF TGTGCCAGCAGCTCGCCAGGGGAGGGCACAGATACGCAGTATTTT TRBJ2-3 . . TRBV5-3
CASSHISSQGLREQYF TGTGCCAGTAGTCACATTTCCTCGCAGGGCCTTAGGGAGCAGTACTTC TRBJ2-7 . . TRBV19
CAWSEQGNSNQPQHF TGTGCCTGGAGCGAACAGGGGAATAGCAATCAGCCCCAGCATTTT TRBJ1-5 . TRBD1 TRBV30
CASSLGADTQYF TGTGCCAGCAGCTTAGGTGCAGATACGCAGTATTTT TRBJ2-3 once . TRBV7-3
CASSFRLSSYNEQFF TGTGCCAGCAGCTTTCGCTTGAGCTCCTACAATGAGCAGTTCTTC TRBJ2-1 once . TRBV5-4
CASSPGTGYNYGYTF TGTGCCAGCAGCCCAGGGACAGGATATAACTATGGCTACACCTTC TRBJ1-2 . TRBD1 TRBV7-2
CASQESSGNTIYF TGTGCTAGTCAGGAGAGTTCCGGAAACACCATATATTTT TRBJ1-3 once . TRBV12-5
CASSVGTAGFEAFF TGTGCCAGCAGCGTTGGGACAGCCGGGTTTGAAGCTTTCTTT TRBJ1-1 . TRBD1 TRBV9
CSVDDEQFF TGCAGCGTTGATGATGAGCAGTTCTTC TRBJ2-1 . . TRBV29-1
CASSQDSDPGGILYEQYF TGCGCCAGCAGCCAAGATAGCGATCCTGGGGGTATCCTCTACGAGCAGTACTTC TRBJ2-7 few . TRBV4-3
CASSLEGRGVGETQYF TGTGCCAGCAGCTTAGAAGGACGAGGCGTTGGAGAGACCCAGTACTTC TRBJ2-5 . . TRBV7-2
CASSLVSRENTEAFF TGCGCCAGCAGCTTGGTTTCGCGGGAGAACACTGAAGCTTTCTTT TRBJ1-1 . . TRBV5-1
CASSKNRAMRRGYSYEQYF TGTGCCAGCAGCAAGAATCGGGCGATGAGGCGGGGGTACTCCTACGAGCAGTACTTC TRBJ2-7 . . TRBV21-1
CASSPPVGQMNTEAFF TGTGCCAGCTCACCACCGGTCGGACAGATGAACACTGAAGCTTTCTTT TRBJ1-1 . . TRBV18
CASSFTRADGTQYF TGCGCCAGCAGCTTCACTAGGGCGGACGGTACGCAGTATTTT TRBJ2-3 . . TRBV5-1
CASSRPGGTGELFF TGCGCCAGCAGCCGCCCAGGGGGGACCGGGGAGCTGTTTTTT TRBJ2-2 . . TRBV4-1
CASSLTGRGNPEAFF TGTGCCAGCAGCTTAACCGGCAGGGGGAACCCTGAAGCTTTCTTT TRBJ1-1 . TRBD1 TRBV7-9
CASGGSGFSYEQYF TGTGCCAGCGGAGGCAGCGGGTTCTCCTACGAGCAGTACTTC TRBJ2-7 . . TRBV27
CASSFGTIGTEAFF TGTGCCAGCAGCTTTGGGACGATCGGCACTGAAGCTTTCTTT TRBJ1-1 . . TRBV6-5
CASSAQGDNTEAFF TGTGCCAGCAGCGCGCAGGGTGACAACACTGAAGCTTTCTTT TRBJ1-1 . . TRBV7-8
CASSLRDGSYEQYF TGTGCCAGCAGCTTGAGGGACGGATCCTACGAGCAGTACTTC TRBJ2-7 . . TRBV5-6
CASSLSAQPQHF TGTGCCAGCAGTTTGAGCGCTCAGCCCCAGCATTTT TRBJ1-5 few . TRBV6-1
CASGGGGLAGNYLSYEQYF TGTGCCAGCGGTGGTGGGGGACTAGCGGGGAATTATTTGTCCTACGAGCAGTACTTC TRBJ2-7 . TRBD2 TRBV6-1
CASSSSLMNTEAFF TGTGCCAGCAGCTCCAGCCTAATGAACACTGAAGCTTTCTTT TRBJ1-1 once . TRBV13
CASSATSYTSSYNSPLHF TGCGCCAGCAGCGCAACAAGCTACACGAGCTCCTATAATTCACCCCTCCACTTT TRBJ1-6 . . TRBV5-1
CASSWTGRTEAFF TGTGCCAGCAGCTGGACCGGGCGGACTGAAGCTTTCTTT TRBJ1-1 . . TRBV5-6
CASRAGLGSYEQYF TGTGCCAGCAGGGCGGGACTAGGGTCCTACGAGCAGTACTTC TRBJ2-7 medium-sized TRBD2 TRBV5-4
CSTADYNEQFF TGCAGTACAGCTGACTACAATGAGCAGTTCTTC TRBJ2-1 . . TRBV20-1
CASSTGQASYEQYF TGCGCCAGCAGCACAGGACAGGCCAGCTACGAGCAGTACTTC TRBJ2-7 . TRBD1 TRBV5-1
CASSQDRTSGSYNEQFF TGCGCCAGCAGCCAAGATCGAACTAGCGGCTCCTACAATGAGCAGTTCTTC TRBJ2-1 . TRBD2 TRBV4-3
CAWSRGIWTQYF TGTGCCTGGAGTAGGGGAATCTGGACCCAGTACTTC TRBJ2-5 . . TRBV30
CASSEYKGEQLYGYTF TGTGCCAGCAGTGAATATAAGGGGGAACAGCTCTATGGCTACACCTTC TRBJ1-2 . . TRBV25-1
CASTLTVDEQFF TGTGCCAGCACCTTGACAGTGGATGAGCAGTTCTTC TRBJ2-1 . . TRBV7-9
CASSRQGDGEAFF TGCGCCAGCAGCCGCCAGGGGGATGGTGAAGCTTTCTTT TRBJ1-1 few TRBD1 TRBV4-3
CASSLSAAANEKLFF TGTGCCAGCAGCTTAAGTGCGGCAGCTAATGAAAAACTGTTTTTT TRBJ1-4 . . TRBV7-9
CASSYLSTGGTGELFF TGTGCCAGCAGTTACCTTTCGACAGGGGGTACCGGGGAGCTGTTTTTT TRBJ2-2 few TRBD1 TRBV6-5
CASIFTGGGWGGAFF TGTGCCAGCATCTTTACCGGGGGGGGCTGGGGCGGAGCTTTCTTT TRBJ1-1 . . TRBV28
CASSFQGGEQYF TGTGCCAGCAGCTTTCAGGGTGGCGAGCAGTACTTC TRBJ2-7 few . TRBV7-2
CASSLGAGNTEAFF TGTGCCAGCAGCTTAGGGGCAGGGAACACTGAAGCTTTCTTT TRBJ1-1 . . TRBV11-1
CASSQGRQGYYEQYF TGCGCCAGCAGCCAAGGGCGACAGGGATACTACGAGCAGTACTTC TRBJ2-7 . TRBD1 TRBV4-3
CASSQGPSGVFSYEQYF TGCGCCAGCAGCCAAGGACCTAGCGGGGTTTTTTCCTACGAGCAGTACTTC TRBJ2-7 . TRBD2 TRBV4-1
CSVATQGIRYDEQYF TGCAGCGTCGCAACACAGGGGATTAGGTATGACGAGCAGTACTTC TRBJ2-7 . TRBD1 TRBV29-1
CASSLEVRDYEQYF TGTGCCAGCAGCTTAGAAGTCAGGGACTACGAGCAGTACTTC TRBJ2-7 . . TRBV7-9